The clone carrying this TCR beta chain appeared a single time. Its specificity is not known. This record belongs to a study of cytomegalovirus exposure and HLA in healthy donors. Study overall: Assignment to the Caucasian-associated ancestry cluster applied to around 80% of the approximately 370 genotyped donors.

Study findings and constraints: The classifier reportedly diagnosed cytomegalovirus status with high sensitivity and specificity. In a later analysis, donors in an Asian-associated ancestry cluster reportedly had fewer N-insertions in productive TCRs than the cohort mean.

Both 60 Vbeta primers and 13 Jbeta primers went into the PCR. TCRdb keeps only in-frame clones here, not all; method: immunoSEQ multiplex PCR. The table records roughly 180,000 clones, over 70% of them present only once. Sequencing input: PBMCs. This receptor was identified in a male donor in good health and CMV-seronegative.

The CDR3 coding sequence is TGTGCCAGCAGCTCACGACACGACTACGAGCAGTACTTC. Encoded protein: CASSSRHDYEQYF. J is TRBJ2-7 and V is TRBV5-6; unclear D gene. Germline loops: CDR1 SGHDT, CDR2 YYEEEE. CDR3 length equals 13 residues. V lost 3 bases and J lost 3, with 10 bases in between.